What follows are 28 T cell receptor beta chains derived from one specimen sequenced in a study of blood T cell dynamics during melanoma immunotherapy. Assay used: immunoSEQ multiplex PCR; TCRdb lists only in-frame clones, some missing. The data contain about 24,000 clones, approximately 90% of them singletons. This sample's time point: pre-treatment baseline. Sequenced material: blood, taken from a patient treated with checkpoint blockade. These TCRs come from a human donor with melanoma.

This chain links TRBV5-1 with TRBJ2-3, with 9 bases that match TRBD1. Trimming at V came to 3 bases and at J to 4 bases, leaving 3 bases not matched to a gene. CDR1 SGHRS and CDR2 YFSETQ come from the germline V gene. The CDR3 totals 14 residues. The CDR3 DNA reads TGCGCCAGCAGCTACGGACAGGGGTCAGATACGCAGTATTTT. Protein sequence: CASSYGQGSDTQYF.

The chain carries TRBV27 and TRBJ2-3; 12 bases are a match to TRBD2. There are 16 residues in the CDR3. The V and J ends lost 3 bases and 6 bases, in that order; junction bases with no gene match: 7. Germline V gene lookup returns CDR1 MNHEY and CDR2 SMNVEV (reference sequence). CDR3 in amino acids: CASSFRRLAGADTQYF. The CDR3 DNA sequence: TGTGCCAGCAGTTTCCGTCGACTAGCGGGAGCCGATACGCAGTATTTT.

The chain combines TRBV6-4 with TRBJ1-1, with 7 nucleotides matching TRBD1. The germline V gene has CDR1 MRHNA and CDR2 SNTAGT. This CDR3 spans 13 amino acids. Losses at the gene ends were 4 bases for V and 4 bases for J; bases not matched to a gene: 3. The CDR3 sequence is CASSVSGGTEAFF. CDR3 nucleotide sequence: TGTGCCAGCAGTGTTTCAGGGGGCACTGAAGCTTTCTTT.

The DNA of the CDR3 is TGCAGCGTAGAGGACAGGCAAAATGAAAAACTGTTTTTT. Encoded protein: CSVEDRQNEKLFF. The rearrangement links TRBV29-1 to TRBJ1-4, with 7 nucleotides matching TRBD1. The CDR3 is made up of 13 amino acids. V dropped 6 bases and J dropped 5; count of bases not matched to a gene: 6. Germline CDR1 SQVTM, CDR2 ANQGSEA.

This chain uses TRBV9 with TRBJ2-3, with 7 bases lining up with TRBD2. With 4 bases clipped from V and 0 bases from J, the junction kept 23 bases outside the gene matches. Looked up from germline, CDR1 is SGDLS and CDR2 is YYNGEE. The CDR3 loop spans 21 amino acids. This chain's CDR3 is CASSPQSWGRADLSSTDTQYF. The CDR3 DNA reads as TGTGCCAGCAGCCCGCAGAGTTGGGGGAGGGCCGACTTGTCTAGCACAGATACGCAGTATTTT.

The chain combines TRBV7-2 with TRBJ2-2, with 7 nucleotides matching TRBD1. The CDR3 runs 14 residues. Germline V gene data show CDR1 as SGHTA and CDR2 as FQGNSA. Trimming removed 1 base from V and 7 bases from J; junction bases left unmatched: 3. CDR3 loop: CASSLGQGGGELFF. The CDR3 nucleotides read TGTGCCAGCAGCTTAGGACAGGGTGGCGGGGAGCTGTTTTTT.

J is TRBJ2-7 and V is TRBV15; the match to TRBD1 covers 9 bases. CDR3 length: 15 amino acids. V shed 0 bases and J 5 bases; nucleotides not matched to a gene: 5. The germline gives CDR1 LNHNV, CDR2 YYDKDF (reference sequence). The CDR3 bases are TGTGCCACCAGCAGAGATAGGACAGGGGCCCACGAGCAGTACTTC. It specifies CATSRDRTGAHEQYF.

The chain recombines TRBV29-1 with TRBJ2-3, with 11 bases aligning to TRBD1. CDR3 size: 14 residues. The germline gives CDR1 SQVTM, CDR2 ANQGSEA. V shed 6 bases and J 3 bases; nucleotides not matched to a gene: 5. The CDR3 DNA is TGCAGCGTCCGGGGACAGGGGGTTACAGATACGCAGTATTTT. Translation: CSVRGQGVTDTQYF.

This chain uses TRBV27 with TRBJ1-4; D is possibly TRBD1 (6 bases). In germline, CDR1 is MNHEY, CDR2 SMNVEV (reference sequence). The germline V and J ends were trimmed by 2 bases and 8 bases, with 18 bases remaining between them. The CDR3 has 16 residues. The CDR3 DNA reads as TGTGCCAGCAGTTTAATCTGGGGGGCGGCGGGGGAAAAACTGTTTTTT. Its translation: CASSLIWGAAGEKLFF.

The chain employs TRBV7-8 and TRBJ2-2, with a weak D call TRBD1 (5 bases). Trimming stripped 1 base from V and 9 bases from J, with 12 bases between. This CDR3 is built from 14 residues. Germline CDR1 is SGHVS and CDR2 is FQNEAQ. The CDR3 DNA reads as TGTGCCAGCAGCTTAGGCAGGGCCTCCTGGGAGCTGTTTTTT. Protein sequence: CASSLGRASWELFF.

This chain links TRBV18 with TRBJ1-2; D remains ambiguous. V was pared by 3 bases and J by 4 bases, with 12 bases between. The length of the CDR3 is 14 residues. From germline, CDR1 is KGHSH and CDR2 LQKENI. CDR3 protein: CASSPEQRFYGYTF. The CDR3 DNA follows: TGTGCCAGCTCACCCGAACAGAGATTCTATGGCTACACCTTC.

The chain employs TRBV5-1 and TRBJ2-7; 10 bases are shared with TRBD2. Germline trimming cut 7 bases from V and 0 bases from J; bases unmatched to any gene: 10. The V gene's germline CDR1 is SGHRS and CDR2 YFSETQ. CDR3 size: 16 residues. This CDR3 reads CASRARLAGVSYEQYF. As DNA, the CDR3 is TGCGCCAGCCGGGCCAGGCTAGCGGGAGTCTCCTACGAGCAGTACTTC.

Here the CDR3 DNA reads TGTGCCAGCAGCTTACGGGGGACCACAGATACGCAGTATTTT. Amino acid sequence: CASSLRGTTDTQYF. The chain recombines TRBV11-3 with TRBJ2-3, with D possibly TRBD2 on 6 matching bases. The germline CDR1 and CDR2 sequences are SGHNT and YENEEA. The length of the CDR3 is 14 residues. V was trimmed by 2 bases and J by 2 bases, leaving 8 bases between them.

As DNA, the CDR3 is TGCGCCAGCAAACGGGATACTGAGCAGTTCTTC. Amino acids: CASKRDTEQFF. This chain links TRBV4-1 with TRBJ2-1, with a weak D call TRBD2 (5 bases). V lost 7 bases and J lost 9, with 10 bases in between. Looked up from germline, CDR1 is MGHRA and CDR2 is YSYEKL. CDR3 length: 11 residues.

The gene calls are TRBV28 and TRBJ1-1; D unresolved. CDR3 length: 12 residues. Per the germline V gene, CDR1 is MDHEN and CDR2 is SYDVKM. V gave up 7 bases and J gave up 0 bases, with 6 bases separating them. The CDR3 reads CASKVVNTEAFF. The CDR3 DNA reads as TGTGCCAGCAAAGTAGTGAACACTGAAGCTTTCTTT.

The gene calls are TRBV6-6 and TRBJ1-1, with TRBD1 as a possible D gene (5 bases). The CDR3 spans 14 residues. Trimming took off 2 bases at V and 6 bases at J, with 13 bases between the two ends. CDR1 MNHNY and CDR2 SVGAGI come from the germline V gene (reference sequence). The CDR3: CASSYVAGRAEAFF. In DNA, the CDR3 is TGTGCCAGCAGTTACGTCGCAGGGAGAGCTGAAGCTTTCTTT.

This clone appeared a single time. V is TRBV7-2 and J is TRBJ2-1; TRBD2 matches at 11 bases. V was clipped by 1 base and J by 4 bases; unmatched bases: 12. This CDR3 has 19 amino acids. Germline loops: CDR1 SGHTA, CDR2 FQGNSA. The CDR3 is CASSLVLAGDSFVYNEQFF. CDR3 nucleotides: TGTGCCAGCAGCTTAGTACTAGCGGGAGATTCCTTCGTTTACAATGAGCAGTTCTTC.

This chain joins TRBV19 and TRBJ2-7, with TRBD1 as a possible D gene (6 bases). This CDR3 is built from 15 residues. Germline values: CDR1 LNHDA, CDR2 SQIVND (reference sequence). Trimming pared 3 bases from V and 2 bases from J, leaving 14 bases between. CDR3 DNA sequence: TGTGCCAGTAGTATCTCACAGGGAATCACCTACGAGCAGTACTTC. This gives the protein CASSISQGITYEQYF.

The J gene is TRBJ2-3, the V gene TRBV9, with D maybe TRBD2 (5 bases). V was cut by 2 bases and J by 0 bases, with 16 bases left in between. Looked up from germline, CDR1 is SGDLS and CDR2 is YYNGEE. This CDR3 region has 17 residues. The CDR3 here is CASSVGLAGSSTDTQYF. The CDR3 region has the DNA TGTGCCAGCAGCGTCGGGCTAGCAGGATCTAGCACAGATACGCAGTATTTT.

The CDR3 reads CAKAGNTGELFF. CDR3 sequence (DNA): TGTGCCAAGGCAGGGAACACCGGGGAGCTGTTTTTT. The genes are TRBV28 and TRBJ2-2; D call uncertain. Germline V gives CDR1 MDHEN, CDR2 SYDVKM. Deletions cut 10 bases from V and 1 base from J, with 7 bases between. The CDR3 has 12 residues.

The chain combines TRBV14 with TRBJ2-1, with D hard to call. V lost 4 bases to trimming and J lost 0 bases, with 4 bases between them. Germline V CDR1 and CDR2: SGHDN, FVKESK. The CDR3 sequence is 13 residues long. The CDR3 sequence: CASSLDSYNEQFF. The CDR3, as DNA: TGTGCCAGCAGCCTCGACTCCTACAATGAGCAGTTCTTC.

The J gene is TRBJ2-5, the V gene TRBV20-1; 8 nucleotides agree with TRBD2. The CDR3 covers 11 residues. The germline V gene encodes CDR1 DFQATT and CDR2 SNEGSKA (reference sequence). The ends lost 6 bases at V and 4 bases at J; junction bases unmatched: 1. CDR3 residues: CSAGLGETQYF. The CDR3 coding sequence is TGCAGTGCGGGACTAGGAGAGACCCAGTACTTC.

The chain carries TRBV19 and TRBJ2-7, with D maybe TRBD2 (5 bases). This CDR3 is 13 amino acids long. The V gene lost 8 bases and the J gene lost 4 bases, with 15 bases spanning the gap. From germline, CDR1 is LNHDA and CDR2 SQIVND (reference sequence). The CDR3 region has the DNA TGTGCCAGTTGCCCTAGCCCTTGTTACGAGCAGTACTTC. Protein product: CASCPSPCYEQYF.

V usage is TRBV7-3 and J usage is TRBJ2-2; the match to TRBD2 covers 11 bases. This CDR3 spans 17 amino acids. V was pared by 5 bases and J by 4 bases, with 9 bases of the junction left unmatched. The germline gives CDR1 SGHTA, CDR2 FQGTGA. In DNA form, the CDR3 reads TGTGCCAGCAGCCCCACCCTAGCGGGAGGAGGCACCGGGGAGCTGTTTTTT. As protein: CASSPTLAGGGTGELFF.

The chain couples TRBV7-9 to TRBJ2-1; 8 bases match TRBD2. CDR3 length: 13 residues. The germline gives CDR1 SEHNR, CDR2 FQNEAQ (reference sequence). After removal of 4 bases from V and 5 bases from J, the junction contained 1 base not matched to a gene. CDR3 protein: CASSSGGDNEQFF. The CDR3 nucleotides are TGTGCCAGCAGCTCCGGGGGGGACAATGAGCAGTTCTTC. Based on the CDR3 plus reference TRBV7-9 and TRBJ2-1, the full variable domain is DTGVSQNPRHKITKRGQNVTFRCDPISEHNRLYWYRQTLGQGPEFLTYFQNEAQLEKSRLLSDRFSAERPKGSFSTLEIQRTEQGDSAMYLCASSSGGDNEQFFGPGTRLTVL.

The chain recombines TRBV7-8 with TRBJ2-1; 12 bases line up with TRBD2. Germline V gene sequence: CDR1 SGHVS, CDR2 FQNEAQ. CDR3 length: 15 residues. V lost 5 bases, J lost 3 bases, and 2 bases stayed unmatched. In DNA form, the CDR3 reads TGTGCCAGCAGCCGGACTAGCGGGAACTACAATGAGCAGTTCTTC. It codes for CASSRTSGNYNEQFF.

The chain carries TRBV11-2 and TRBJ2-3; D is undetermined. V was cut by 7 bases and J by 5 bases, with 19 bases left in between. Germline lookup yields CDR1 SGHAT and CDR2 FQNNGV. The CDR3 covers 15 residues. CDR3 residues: CASTPLLNYQDTQYF. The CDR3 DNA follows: TGTGCCAGCACCCCCCTTCTGAATTACCAAGATACGCAGTATTTT. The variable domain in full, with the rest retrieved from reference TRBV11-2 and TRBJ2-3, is EAGVAQSPRYKIIEKRQSVAFWCNPISGHATLYWYQQILGQGPKLLIQFQNNGVVDDSQLPKDRFSAERLKGVDSTLKIQPAKLEDSAVYLCASTPLLNYQDTQYFGPGTRLTVL.

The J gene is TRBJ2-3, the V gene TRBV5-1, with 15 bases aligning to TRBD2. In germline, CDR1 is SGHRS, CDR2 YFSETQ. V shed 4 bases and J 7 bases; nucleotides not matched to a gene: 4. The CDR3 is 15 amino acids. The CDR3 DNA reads TGCGCCAGCAGCGATGGGACTAGCGGGGGGAATACGCAGTATTTT. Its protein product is CASSDGTSGGNTQYF.